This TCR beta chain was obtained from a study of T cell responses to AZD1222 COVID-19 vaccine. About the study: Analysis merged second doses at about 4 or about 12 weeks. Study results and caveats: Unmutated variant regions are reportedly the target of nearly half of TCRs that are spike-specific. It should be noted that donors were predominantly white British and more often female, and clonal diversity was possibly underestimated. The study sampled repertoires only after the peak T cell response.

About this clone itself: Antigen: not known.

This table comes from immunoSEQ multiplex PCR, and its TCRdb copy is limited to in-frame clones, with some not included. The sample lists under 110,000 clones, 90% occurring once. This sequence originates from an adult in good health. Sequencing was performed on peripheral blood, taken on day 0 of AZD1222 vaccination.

This CDR3 reads CASSPQTGDYGYTF. In DNA form, the CDR3 reads TGTGCCAGCAGCCCCCAGACAGGGGACTATGGCTACACCTTC. The chain couples TRBV5-5 to TRBJ1-2, with 8 bases identical to TRBD1. Trimming removed 4 bases from V and 3 bases from J; junction bases left unmatched: 5. This CDR3 comprises 14 residues. Germline values: CDR1 SGHKS, CDR2 YYEKEE (reference sequence).